The sequence of this T cell receptor (beta chain) was determined in a study of shared clonotypes between healthy human individuals. Study observations and caveats: Sharing across a few donors was seen in 4.5% to 5.5% of naive CD4 clonotypes.

In germline, CDR1 is MNHNS, CDR2 SASEGT. With 4 bases removed from V and 5 bases from J, the gap between germline ends came to 13 bases. CDR3 length: 14 residues. The assay used deep level. Sequencing was performed with immunoSEQ multiplex PCR; in TCRdb, only in-frame clones are kept and a portion is missing. In the table there are some 2,000,000 clones, 85% to 95% of which are singletons. About this clone: What it binds is unknown.

The rearrangement links TRBV6-1 to TRBJ2-3; D may be TRBD1 or TRBD2 (6 bases each). The source of this sequence is a man in his late teens or twenties in good health. Input material: naive CD4+ T cells sorted from blood. Specified subset: CD45RA+ positively selected. The CDR3 here is CASSVGGGKDTQYF. DNA for the CDR3: TGTGCCAGCAGTGTTGGGGGCGGGAAAGATACGCAGTATTTT.